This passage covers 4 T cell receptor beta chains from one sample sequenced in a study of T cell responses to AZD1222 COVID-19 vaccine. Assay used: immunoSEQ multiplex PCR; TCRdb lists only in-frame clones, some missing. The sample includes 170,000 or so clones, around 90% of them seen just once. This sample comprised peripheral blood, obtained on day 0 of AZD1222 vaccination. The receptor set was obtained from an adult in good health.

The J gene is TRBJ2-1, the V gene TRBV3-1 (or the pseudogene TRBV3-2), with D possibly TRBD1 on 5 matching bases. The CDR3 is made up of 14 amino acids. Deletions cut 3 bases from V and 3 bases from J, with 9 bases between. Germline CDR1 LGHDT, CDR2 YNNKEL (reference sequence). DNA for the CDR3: TGTGCCAGCAGCCAGGGGCTAGTCTACAATGAGCAGTTCTTC. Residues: CASSQGLVYNEQFF.

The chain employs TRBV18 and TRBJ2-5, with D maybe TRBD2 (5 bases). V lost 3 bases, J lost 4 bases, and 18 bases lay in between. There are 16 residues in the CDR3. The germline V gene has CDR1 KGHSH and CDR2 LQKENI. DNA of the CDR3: TGTGCCAGCTCACCCACTCTAGCCCCCGGAGGAGAGACCCAGTACTTC. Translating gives CASSPTLAPGGETQYF.

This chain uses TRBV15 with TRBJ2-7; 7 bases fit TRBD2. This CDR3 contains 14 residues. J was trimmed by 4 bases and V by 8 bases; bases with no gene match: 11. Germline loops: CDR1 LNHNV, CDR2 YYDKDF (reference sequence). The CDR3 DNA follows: TGTGCCACCCAAAAGAAGCGGGGATTTTACGAGCAGTACTTC. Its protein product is CATQKKRGFYEQYF.

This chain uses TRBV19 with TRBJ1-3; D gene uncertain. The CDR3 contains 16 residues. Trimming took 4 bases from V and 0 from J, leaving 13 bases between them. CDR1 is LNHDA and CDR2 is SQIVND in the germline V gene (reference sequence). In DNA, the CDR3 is TGTGCCAGTAGTAGACTAGGAGGATCCTCTGGAAACACCATATATTTT. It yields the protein CASSRLGGSSGNTIYF.